This TCR beta chain was recovered during a study of cytotoxic CD8 clonotypes in ibrutinib-treated CLL. Study context: The subjects consisted of 11 relapsed/refractory and around 15 treatment-naive individuals, with some 17 IGHV unmutated. By median roughly 68 months, roughly twelve had progressed and around 15 stayed remitted; responses had been 2 complete and about 25 partial.

Assay used: immunoSEQ multiplex PCR; TCRdb lists only in-frame clones, some missing. The repertoire has approximately 150,000 clones, 70% to 85% of them found once; the top ten carry 25% to 30%. The CDR3 sequence is 13 residues long. V was clipped by 7 bases and J by 2 bases, with 11 bases between them. CDR1 SNHLY and CDR2 FYNNEI come from the germline V gene. Whole-study findings and limits: Rising at ibrutinib response, clonality subsequently fell back toward baseline at progression.

The table lists this clone with a few counts. Its specificity is unknown. The chain has TRBV2 and TRBJ1-2; D is undetermined. This receptor was obtained from a human donor with chronic lymphocytic leukemia. The sequencing used PBMCs, collected after 12 months of ibrutinib treatment. CDR3 residues: CASTSDGNYGYTF. The CDR3 coding sequence is TGTGCCAGCACGTCGGATGGGAACTATGGCTACACCTTC. Based on the CDR3 plus reference TRBV2 and TRBJ1-2, the full variable domain is EPEVTQTPSHQVTQMGQEVILRCVPISNHLYFYWYRQILGQKVEFLVSFYNNEISEKSEIFDDQFSVERPDGSNFTLKIRSTKLEDSAMYFCASTSDGNYGYTFGSGTRLTVV.